Each of the 25 T cell receptor beta chains below was sequenced from the same sample in a study of post-analysis software for immune sequencing data. These TCRs are of unknown antigen specificity. Study-wide points: Roughly five TRBV segments appeared more often in patients than in controls, and TRBV5-6, TRBV5-1 and TRBV20-1 were among these.

Unique molecular identifiers were built into the TCR beta cDNA libraries. MiXCR, run by TCRdb on the PCR reads, gives a single entry per CDR3 protein. The sample lists 350,000 to 450,000 distinct CDR3 sequences, over 30% occurring once. Source material: blood. The receptor set was obtained from a girl aged 2 to 9 with multiple sclerosis.

The chain combines TRBV20-1 with TRBJ2-5; no firm D call. Matching the DNA end better, TRBJ2-7 makes the J call doubtful. CDR3 length equals 13 residues. Germline CDR1 is DFQATT and CDR2 is SNEGSKA (reference sequence). The chain's CDR3 is CSASSQSPYEQYF. CDR3 nucleotides: TGCAGTGCTAGTTCACAGAGTCCCTACGAGCAGTACTTC.

The chain employs TRBV5-1 and TRBJ2-1, with TRBD2 matching 9 bases. After removal of 1 base from V and 4 bases from J, the junction contained 3 bases not matched to a gene. The CDR3 extends over 15 amino acids. Germline lookup yields CDR1 SGHRS and CDR2 YFSETQ. For the CDR3, the DNA is TGCGCCAGCAGCTTGCAAGCGGGAGGATACAATGAGCAGTTCTTC. Amino acids: CASSLQAGGYNEQFF.

This chain joins TRBV12-3 or TRBV12-4 and TRBJ2-1; D ambiguous. The CDR3 has 16 amino acids. V shed 6 bases and J shed 2 bases, with 17 bases lying between them. CDR3 DNA: TGTGCCAGCAGAATAATCAGCGCCACTCCCTACAATGAGCAGTTCTTC. It specifies CASRIISATPYNEQFF.

With respect to this clonotype: Sequence at one end of the junction differs from germline and may be a read error. This sequence joins TRBV6-5 and TRBJ1-6; no clear D. CDR1 is MNHEY, CDR2 SVGAGI, per germline. The CDR3 extends over 15 amino acids. CDR3 bases: TGTGCCAGCAGTTCGGGATGGGGTCTCCATTCACCCCCCCACTTT. It codes for CASSSGWGLHSPPHF.

J is TRBJ2-1 and V is TRBV7-2, with 10 nucleotides matching TRBD2. CDR1 SGHTA and CDR2 FQGNSA come from the germline V gene. The CDR3 sequence is 15 residues long. The trim removed 3 bases at V and 5 bases at J, leaving 4 bases unmatched. The CDR3 here is CASSFKLAGNNEQFF. DNA for the CDR3: TGTGCCAGCAGCTTCAAACTAGCGGGGAACAATGAGCAGTTCTTC.

Points on this clonotype: One end of the junction is discordant with germline, which a read error may explain. The rearrangement links TRBV5-1 to TRBJ2-7; no clear D gene. CDR1 and CDR2 from the germline V gene are SGHRS and YFSETQ. This CDR3 spans 17 amino acids. The CDR3 sequence is CASNLWPARIPIYEQYF. The CDR3 DNA sequence: TGCGCCAGCAACTTGTGGCCGGCGCGGATTCCAATCTACGAGCAGTACTTC.

The chain combines TRBV28 with TRBJ2-5; a possible D gene is TRBD2 (6 bases). Germline V gene sequence: CDR1 MDHEN, CDR2 SYDVKM. The CDR3 contains 14 residues. Between the trimmed V and J ends, which lost 1 base and 11 bases, there was a span of 17 bases. Here the CDR3 reads CASSLLGFRREQYF. In DNA, the CDR3 is TGTGCCAGCAGTTTATTAGGGTTTCGGAGGGAGCAGTACTTC.

The chain recombines TRBV5-1 with TRBJ2-6, with a tentative D call TRBD1 (7 bases). V was shortened by 1 base and J by 7 bases, with 12 bases between the two germline ends. CDR3 length: 15 residues. CDR1 is SGHRS and CDR2 is YFSETQ in the germline V gene. The CDR3 DNA reads TGCGCCAGCAGCTTGTGGCAGGGGGGAGCCAACGTCCTGACTTTC. Its protein product is CASSLWQGGANVLTF.

This clonotype occurred a few times. V gene TRBV4-1 combines with J gene TRBJ2-3, with 7 bases identical to TRBD1. This CDR3 is built from 14 residues. With V trimmed by 0 bases and J by 6 bases, 3 bases remained unmatched. The germline V gene has CDR1 MGHRA and CDR2 YSYEKL. The CDR3 DNA reads TGCGCCAGCAGCCAAGAGACAGGGATGGATACGCAGTATTTT. Translation: CASSQETGMDTQYF.

The chain combines TRBV20-1 with TRBJ1-4; 7 bases fit TRBD1. Trimming took 3 bases from V and 7 from J; bases not matched to a gene: 8. CDR3 length equals 14 residues. Germline CDR1 is DFQATT and CDR2 is SNEGSKA (reference sequence). The CDR3 region has the DNA TGCAGTGCTAGTTTACAGGGGATCGGTGAAAAACTGTTTTTT. Encoded protein: CSASLQGIGEKLFF.

The sample holds a few counts of this clonotype. The genes are TRBV7-2 and TRBJ2-7; tentatively, D is TRBD1 (5 bases). The CDR3 consists of 15 residues. Trimming shortened V by 1 base and J by 4 bases, and 14 bases separated the two germline ends. The germline CDR1 and CDR2 sequences are SGHTA and FQGNSA. CDR3 DNA sequence: TGTGCCAGCAGCTTAGTGCCAGGGCTAGGATACGAGCAGTACTTC. As protein: CASSLVPGLGYEQYF.

A few counts support this clonotype. This sequence joins TRBV9 and TRBJ1-5, with D tentatively TRBD1 (5 bases). CDR1 and CDR2 (germline): SGDLS, YYNGEE. V was cut by 3 bases and J by 0 bases, with 7 bases left in between. The CDR3 has 14 residues. CDR3 sequence reads: CASSAGGSNQPQHF. As DNA, the CDR3 is TGTGCCAGCAGCGCGGGGGGTAGCAATCAGCCCCAGCATTTT.

The V call is TRBV10-3, the J call TRBJ1-1; the D is unclear. V was pared by 4 bases and J by 4 bases, with 10 bases between. Per the germline V gene, CDR1 is ENHRY and CDR2 is SYGVKD. The CDR3 length is 13 residues. The CDR3 protein is CAISGVALTEAFF. The CDR3 nucleotides read TGTGCCATCAGTGGAGTTGCGCTCACTGAAGCTTTCTTT.

This clonotype was counted only a few times. This chain uses TRBV4-1 with TRBJ2-6, with 7 bases fitting TRBD2. CDR1 and CDR2 (germline): MGHRA, YSYEKL. This CDR3 has 20 residues. The J segment lost 2 bases and the V segment lost 4 bases, leaving 17 bases of the junction unmatched. Here the CDR3 DNA reads TGCGCCAGCAGCCTCTATTGGGGGGGAGAGGTCTCTCCTGGGGCCAACGTCCTGACTTTC. Translated, it gives CASSLYWGGEVSPGANVLTF.

The chain combines TRBV25-1 with TRBJ2-5; D is undetermined. The CDR3 runs 14 residues. V was shortened by 2 bases and J by 4 bases, with 11 bases between the two germline ends. Germline V gene lookup returns CDR1 MGHDK and CDR2 SYGVNS. This chain's CDR3 is CASSEDPAGETQYF. The CDR3 DNA reads as TGTGCCAGCAGTGAAGACCCAGCAGGAGAGACCCAGTACTTC. The variable domain in full, completed from reference TRBV25-1 and TRBJ2-5, reads EADIYQTPRYLVIGTGKKITLECSQTMGHDKMYWYQQDPGMELHLIHYSYGVNSTEKGDLSSESTVSRIRTEHFPLTLESARPSHTSQYLCASSEDPAGETQYFGPGTRLLVL.

V gene TRBV27 combines with J gene TRBJ2-7; 9 bases align to TRBD2. With 6 bases clipped from V and 1 base from J, the junction kept 4 bases outside the gene matches. CDR3 length: 14 amino acids. The germline gives CDR1 MNHEY, CDR2 SMNVEV (reference sequence). In DNA, the CDR3 is TGTGCCAGCAGAAAGCTAGCGGGGTCCTACGAGCAGTACTTC. Translation: CASRKLAGSYEQYF.

This clonotype appeared a few times. The chain combines TRBV12-3 or TRBV12-4 with TRBJ2-4; weak D call: TRBD1 (6 bases). The DNA end is more similar to TRBJ2-7, so the J call may be wrong. This CDR3 has 16 amino acids. CDR3 in amino acids: CASRREQGVDPYEQYF. The CDR3 DNA is TGTGCCAGCAGGCGAGAACAGGGCGTAGACCCCTACGAGCAGTACTTC.

V is TRBV20-1 and J is TRBJ1-5; TRBD1 matches at 7 bases. J gave up 0 bases and V 5 bases, and 4 bases lay outside the gene matches. Germline CDR1 reads DFQATT; CDR2 reads SNEGSKA (reference sequence). The CDR3 consists of 14 residues. CDR3 coding DNA: TGCAGTGCTCGGACAGGATATAGCAATCAGCCCCAGCATTTT. Its protein product is CSARTGYSNQPQHF.

This chain uses TRBV20-1 with TRBJ1-1, with D maybe TRBD1 (5 bases). The ends were cut back, 6 bases at V and 0 bases at J, with 20 bases in the middle. The CDR3 contains 16 residues. The germline CDR1 and CDR2 sequences are DFQATT and SNEGSKA (reference sequence). The CDR3, as DNA: TGCAGTGCGCCGGGACCATTAAGACCCATGAACACTGAAGCTTTCTTT. Its translation is CSAPGPLRPMNTEAFF.

The chain is built from TRBV6-5 and TRBJ2-1; the D gene is possibly TRBD1 (5 bases). V was shortened by 4 bases and J by 0 bases, with 10 bases between the two germline ends. Germline V lookup: CDR1 MNHEY, CDR2 SVGAGI. The CDR3 is made up of 15 amino acids. CDR3 bases: TGTGCCAGCAGTTTGTCTCAGGGCTCCTACAATGAGCAGTTCTTC. Protein product: CASSLSQGSYNEQFF.

This clonotype has just a few counts. The V call is TRBV6-5, the J call TRBJ2-7; tentatively, D is TRBD1 or TRBD2 (8 bases each). Germline V gene data show CDR1 as MNHEY and CDR2 as SVGAGI. Trimming removed 5 bases from V and 4 bases from J, with 18 bases in between. The CDR3 spans 15 residues. DNA of the CDR3: TGTGCCAGCAGTCGGGGGGGCAGGGGGCCGTACGAGCAGTACTTC. As protein: CASSRGGRGPYEQYF.

This clonotype has only a few counts. The J gene is TRBJ2-1, the V gene TRBV20-1; D is unclear. Germline-derived CDR1 and CDR2 are DFQATT and SNEGSKA (reference sequence). Trimming removed 3 bases from V and 11 bases from J, with 11 bases in between. CDR3 length equals 11 residues. The CDR3 DNA is TGCAGTGCTAGTTGGAACTTAAAGCAGTTCTTC. Amino acids: CSASWNLKQFF.

V gene TRBV28 combines with J gene TRBJ1-4, with TRBD1 as a possible D gene (6 bases). V was shortened by 6 bases and J by 3 bases, with 17 bases between the two germline ends. This CDR3 contains 16 residues. Germline lookup yields CDR1 MDHEN and CDR2 SYDVKM. The CDR3: CASRRTALGANEKLFF. CDR3 bases: TGTGCCAGCAGACGGACAGCCCTAGGGGCTAATGAAAAACTGTTTTTT. Using reference TRBV28 and TRBJ1-4 for the parts outside the CDR3, the full variable domain is DVKVTQSSRYLVKRTGEKVFLECVQDMDHENMFWYRQDPGLGLRLIYFSYDVKMKEKGDIPEGYSVSREKKERFSLILESASTNQTSMYLCASRRTALGANEKLFFGSGTQLSVL.

This clonotype occurred once. This rearrangement joins TRBV20-1 to TRBJ1-6; D is possibly TRBD1 (5 bases). CDR3 size: 16 residues. Trimming cost V 3 bases and J 14 bases, with 26 bases left between them. Germline CDR1 and CDR2: DFQATT and SNEGSKA (reference sequence). CDR3 in amino acids: CSARTGRAGSAGTLHF. CDR3 nucleotides: TGCAGTGCTAGGACTGGAAGGGCAGGGTCCGCTGGAACCCTCCACTTT.

About this clonotype: The CDR3 does not close with the conserved phenylalanine or tryptophan, likely indicating a read error. V gene TRBV14 combines with J gene TRBJ2-5; TRBD2 agrees at 9 bases. The J segment lost 4 bases and the V segment lost 1 base, leaving 1 base of the junction unmatched. Germline CDR1 is SGHDN and CDR2 is FVKESK. The CDR3 runs 14 residues. The CDR3 loop reads CASSQVRGGETQYV. CDR3 nucleotide sequence: TGTGCCAGCAGCCAAGTGCGGGGGGGAGAGACCCAGTACGTC.